This TCR beta chain comes out of a study of blood T cell repertoires in COVID-19 (dated by TCRdb to about 2020). For the study in its entirety: Samples covering the acute and convalescent phases of COVID-19 were provided by collaborators in the United States, Italy and Spain. The prospective study material was composed of cDNA or gDNA derived from T cells, B-cell-depleted T cells, or PBMCs. Subjects who had been exposed to COVID-19, were actively infected with it, or had recovered from it provided the deeply sampled blood TCRbeta repertoires that made up the dataset. The repertoires were released in a freely available public database meant as a resource for research on the immune response to SARS-CoV-2. Samples were obtained from the ongoing ImmuneRACE study (first 160 participants) and from 1,254 subjects provided by 6 global collaborators. Sample metadata almost always included a de-identified subject ID, COVID-19 status, age in years and sex. Where available, HLA class I and class II types were obtained from metadata supplied by the sample provider rather than from assay-based typing. The paper as a whole reports these results and caveats: The amount of clinical and demographic metadata varied by source and participant and was provided uncurated.

In the germline V gene (reference sequence), CDR1 corresponds to GTSNPN and CDR2 to SVGIG. The CDR3 contains 13 residues, cysteine and phenylalanine counted. The retained sequence is limited to the CDR3, 39 bases, with the frame set at the first base. V loses 2 bases of germline sequence and J loses 9 bases, and the interval between the two ends is 16 bases. One collaborating source in Seattle enrolled patients while the patients were actively infected and followed the patients over time throughout the course of disease. Collaborating institutions collected whole blood in K2EDTA tubes following their own protocols. For TCRbeta analysis, collaborator samples were shipped as frozen whole blood, as isolated PBMCs, or as DNA extracted from either sample type. About this clone itself: Its binding antigen is unknown. Per-base qualities were not stored, and no clone one base away is much larger.

TCRbeta CDR3 regions were amplified from genomic DNA by means of the immunoSEQ Assay, a bias-controlled multiplex PCR. Under the source paper's analysis protocol: Within the assay, amplification of reference gene primers was used to estimate how many nucleated cells each sample contained. To quantify the absolute abundance of each unique TCRbeta CDR3 rearrangement, sequence reads were collapsed and filtered. For each sample, productive Simpson clonality was calculated by taking the square root of Simpson's diversity index across productive rearrangements. TCRdb holds this immuneACCESS table with in-frame rearrangements only. Some clones are missing; in checked studies, unresolved V genes explain under half, and the rest has no known cause. V, J and clone size are those of that table, while D and trimming were read from the DNA. The sample table holds about 390,000 clones, of which over 75% were seen once. About 2% of the sample is held by the ten biggest clonotypes.

This sequence uses TRBV30 and TRBJ1-1, with the identity of the D gene unclear. The sequenced material came from peripheral blood. The sequence came from a woman aged 55-70 years with COVID-19, enrolled during active disease. The bases are TGTGCCTGGAGTCCCCTCCTGGAAGACAAAGCTTTCTTT. Translated, it reads CAWSPLLEDKAFF.